One and the same sample provided the 27 T cell receptor beta chains below, sequenced in a study of OX40 agonist ivuxolimab in advanced cancers. The method was immunoSEQ multiplex PCR; TCRdb's version includes in-frame clones alone and lacks a portion of them. The sample lists about 69,000 clones; around 90% were seen once. This specimen consisted of CD4+ or CD8+ T cells sorted from blood, obtained in a trial of the OX40 agonist ivuxolimab. The receptors were sampled from an adult with an advanced solid tumor such as melanoma, head and neck, liver or kidney cancer.

The CDR3 spells CASSLGQGREPQHF. CDR3 sequence (DNA): TGTGCCAGCAGCCTCGGACAGGGAAGGGAGCCCCAGCATTTT. The V call is TRBV5-8, the J call TRBJ1-5; TRBD1 agrees at 8 bases. V gave up 4 bases and J gave up 8 bases; unmatched junction bases: 8. There are 14 residues in the CDR3. Per germline, CDR1 SGHTS and CDR2 YDEGEE. The variable domain in full, completed from reference TRBV5-8 and TRBJ1-5, reads EAGVTQSPTHLIKTRGQQATLRCSPISGHTSVYWYQQALGLGLQFLLWYDEGEERNRGNFPPRFSGRQFPNYSSELNVNALELEDSALYLCASSLGQGREPQHFGDGTRLSIL.

This clone has only one observation. The rearrangement joins TRBV7-8 to TRBJ1-4, with unresolved D. The CDR3 has 13 residues. The germline V and J ends were trimmed by 4 bases and 1 base, with 4 bases remaining between them. Germline V gives CDR1 SGHVS, CDR2 FQNEAQ. DNA for the CDR3: TGTGCCAGCAGCTCAAGAACTAATGAAAAACTGTTTTTT. This sequence encodes CASSSRTNEKLFF.

The chain links TRBV6-5 to TRBJ1-6; 7 bases are shared with TRBD1. The CDR3 covers 14 residues. The ends lost 5 bases at V and 7 bases at J; junction bases unmatched: 5. Germline values: CDR1 MNHEY, CDR2 SVGAGI. The DNA of the CDR3 is TGTGCCAGCAGTCGACAGGGTTTGAATTCACCCCTCCACTTT. Translation: CASSRQGLNSPLHF.

This clone was detected once. The V gene is TRBV5-1, the J gene TRBJ2-6; possible D gene TRBD2, 5 bases. The CDR3 totals 19 residues. The germline V gene has CDR1 SGHRS and CDR2 YFSETQ. Trimming removed 1 base at V and 0 bases at J, with 17 bases between. The CDR3: CASSLLWVGVSSGANVLTF. In DNA, the CDR3 is TGCGCCAGCAGCTTGTTGTGGGTGGGAGTTTCCTCTGGGGCCAACGTCCTGACTTTC.

This sequence joins TRBV5-6 and TRBJ2-3, with D possibly being TRBD1 or TRBD2 (5 bases each). Between the trimmed V and J ends, which lost 3 bases and 5 bases, there was a span of 10 bases. The V gene's germline CDR1 is SGHDT and CDR2 YYEEEE. The CDR3 is 13 amino acids. For the CDR3, the DNA is TGTGCCAGCAGCTGGGGGACGGAAGATACGCAGTATTTT. Translation gives CASSWGTEDTQYF.

The genes are TRBV5-1 and TRBJ2-7; 7 positions agree with TRBD1. Germline trimming cut 1 base from V and 2 bases from J; bases unmatched to any gene: 6. Looked up from germline, CDR1 is SGHRS and CDR2 is YFSETQ. The CDR3 consists of 15 residues. The CDR3 spells CASSLRQGNTYEQYF. The CDR3 nucleotides read TGCGCCAGCAGCTTGAGACAGGGTAATACCTACGAGCAGTACTTC.

This sequence joins TRBV18 and TRBJ1-3; TRBD1 might be the D (5 bases). In germline, CDR1 is KGHSH, CDR2 LQKENI. The CDR3 has 15 amino acids. Trimming stripped 3 bases from V and 4 bases from J, with 13 bases between. CDR3 sequence reads: CASSPGQATGNTIYF. In DNA, the CDR3 is TGTGCCAGCTCACCGGGGCAGGCTACGGGAAACACCATATATTTT.

The chain joins TRBV15 to TRBJ1-3; TRBD1 agrees at 8 bases. CDR3 size: 16 residues. With V trimmed by 3 bases and J by 0 bases, 4 bases remained unmatched. The germline gives CDR1 LNHNV, CDR2 YYDKDF (reference sequence). The CDR3 nucleotides read TGTGCCACCAGCAGGACCGGACAGGGCTCTGGAAACACCATATATTTT. Translated: CATSRTGQGSGNTIYF.

This chain connects TRBV6-6 to TRBJ2-7, with D perhaps matching TRBD1 (5 bases). The germline gives CDR1 MNHNY, CDR2 SVGAGI (reference sequence). Between the trimmed V and J ends, which lost 10 bases and 7 bases, there was a span of 17 bases. The CDR3 runs 12 residues. The CDR3 bases are TGTGCCACCCGCAGGGATTCCCGGGAGCAGTACTTC. This sequence encodes CATRRDSREQYF.

This clone was found once. J is TRBJ1-3 and V is TRBV9; possibly TRBD1 for D (6 bases). CDR1 is SGDLS and CDR2 is YYNGEE in the germline V gene. V was trimmed by 0 bases and J by 0 bases, leaving 10 bases between them. The CDR3 loop spans 16 amino acids. The CDR3 region is CASSVGQEISGNTIYF. The DNA for the CDR3 is TGTGCCAGCAGCGTAGGACAGGAGATCTCTGGAAACACCATATATTTT. Complete variable domain (other parts from reference TRBV9 and TRBJ1-3): DSGVTQTPKHLITATGQRVTLRCSPRSGDLSVYWYQQSLDQGLQFLIQYYNGEERAKGNILERFSAQQFPDLHSELNLSSLELGDSALYFCASSVGQEISGNTIYFGEGSWLTVV.

V and J are TRBV7-3 and TRBJ2-5, with unresolved D. This CDR3 contains 13 residues. CDR1 and CDR2 (germline): SGHTA, FQGTGA. V dropped 4 bases and J dropped 0 bases, with 6 bases sitting between them. CDR3 nucleotides: TGTGCCAGCAGCTCGACGTACCAAGAGACCCAGTACTTC. It specifies CASSSTYQETQYF.

V and J are TRBV11-2 and TRBJ2-7; 13 nucleotides align to TRBD2. Trimming took 4 bases from V and 2 from J; bases not matched to a gene: 5. The CDR3 loop spans 16 amino acids. Germline CDR1 and CDR2: SGHAT and FQNNGV. DNA for the CDR3: TGTGCCAGCAGCTCCGGGACTAGCGGGACGACCTACGAGCAGTACTTC. Its protein product is CASSSGTSGTTYEQYF.

V and J are TRBV5-1 and TRBJ2-5, with 8 bases that match TRBD2. Germline V CDR1 and CDR2: SGHRS, YFSETQ. V was pared by 1 base and J by 5 bases, with 4 bases of the junction left unmatched. The CDR3 has 14 amino acids. This chain's CDR3 is CASSLRGGRETQYF. CDR3 DNA: TGCGCCAGCAGCTTGCGGGGGGGCAGGGAGACCCAGTACTTC.

V is TRBV5-5 and J is TRBJ2-1, with D possibly called TRBD1 or TRBD2 (6 bases each). The germline V and J ends were trimmed by 2 bases and 5 bases, with 11 bases remaining between them. The V gene's germline CDR1 is SGHKS and CDR2 YYEKEE (reference sequence). The length of the CDR3 is 14 residues. The CDR3: CASSLGGLHNEQFF. The CDR3 DNA is TGTGCCAGCAGCTTAGGGGGGCTTCACAATGAGCAGTTCTTC.

This clone was seen a single time. V is TRBV5-1 and J is TRBJ1-4, with a possible D match to TRBD1 (6 bases). The germline V gene encodes CDR1 SGHRS and CDR2 YFSETQ. The CDR3 loop spans 13 amino acids. Trimming left V 3 bases short and J 7 bases short, with 10 bases between. In DNA, the CDR3 is TGCGCCAGCAGCTACAGGGCGAGTGAAAAACTGTTTTTT. It is translated as CASSYRASEKLFF. The variable domain in full, completed from reference TRBV5-1 and TRBJ1-4, reads KAGVTQTPRYLIKTRGQQVTLSCSPISGHRSVSWYQQTPGQGLQFLFEYFSETQRNKGNFPGRFSGRQFSNSRSEMNVSTLELGDSALYLCASSYRASEKLFFGSGTQLSVL.

The chain uses TRBV11-2 and TRBJ2-3, with D unresolved. The CDR3 runs 14 residues. Germline lookup yields CDR1 SGHAT and CDR2 FQNNGV. Trimming removed 0 bases from V and 1 base from J, with 5 bases in between. CDR3 protein: CASSLDFGTDTQYF. As DNA, the CDR3 is TGTGCCAGCAGCTTAGATTTTGGCACAGATACGCAGTATTTT.

J is TRBJ2-7 and V is TRBV5-1; D might be TRBD1 (6 bases). Germline CDR1 and CDR2: SGHRS and YFSETQ. The CDR3 length is 15 residues. The ends were cut back, 3 bases at V and 4 bases at J, with 17 bases in the middle. This chain's CDR3 is CASSSQGFQGYEQYF. CDR3 bases: TGCGCCAGCAGCTCCCAGGGGTTCCAAGGATACGAGCAGTACTTC. The whole variable domain, remainder taken from reference TRBV5-1 and TRBJ2-7, is KAGVTQTPRYLIKTRGQQVTLSCSPISGHRSVSWYQQTPGQGLQFLFEYFSETQRNKGNFPGRFSGRQFSNSRSEMNVSTLELGDSALYLCASSSQGFQGYEQYFGPGTRLTVT.

V gene TRBV5-5 combines with J gene TRBJ2-5; no clear D gene. Between the trimmed V and J ends, which lost 0 bases and 4 bases, there was a span of 10 bases. From germline, CDR1 is SGHKS and CDR2 YYEKEE (reference sequence). The CDR3 runs 14 residues. This CDR3 is CASSLETSRETQYF. Written as DNA, the CDR3 is TGTGCCAGCAGCTTGGAAACTTCACGAGAGACCCAGTACTTC.

This clone was counted once. Different DNA sequences within this sample yield the same CDR3. V gene TRBV14 combines with J gene TRBJ2-7; the match to TRBD2 covers 13 bases. The V gene end was trimmed by 4 bases and the J gene end by 6 bases; junction bases not matched to a gene: 6. Germline V gene sequence: CDR1 SGHDN, CDR2 FVKESK. This CDR3 contains 15 residues. This chain's CDR3 is CASSPTSGRAGEQYF. CDR3 DNA: TGTGCCAGCAGCCCAACTAGCGGGAGGGCCGGCGAGCAGTACTTC.

J is TRBJ2-7 and V is TRBV6-1, with a possible D match to TRBD2 (6 bases). Per the germline V gene, CDR1 is MNHNS and CDR2 is SASEGT. The CDR3 totals 13 residues. Trimming cost V 1 base and J 6 bases, with 10 bases left between them. The CDR3 loop reads CASSEERRGEQYF. The CDR3 DNA sequence: TGTGCCAGCAGTGAAGAGAGGAGGGGCGAGCAGTACTTC.

This clone appeared once. The chain joins TRBV18 to TRBJ2-3, with D perhaps TRBD2 (6 bases). V lost 0 bases, J lost 0 bases, and 13 bases lay in between. The CDR3 runs 17 residues. The germline V gene encodes CDR1 KGHSH and CDR2 LQKENI. CDR3 nucleotides: TGTGCCAGCTCACCACCGCGCAGCGGGCCTAGCACAGATACGCAGTATTTT. This codes for CASSPPRSGPSTDTQYF.

V is TRBV9 and J is TRBJ2-3; D not resolved. The germline gives CDR1 SGDLS, CDR2 YYNGEE. The CDR3 has 12 amino acids. V lost 4 bases and J 6 bases, leaving 9 bases between the germline ends. The CDR3 region is CASSPTADTQYF. The CDR3 coding sequence is TGTGCCAGCAGCCCTACAGCGGATACGCAGTATTTT.

The chain links TRBV9 to TRBJ2-2; weak D call: TRBD2 (5 bases). V lost 3 bases, J lost 2 bases, and 14 bases lay in between. The CDR3 covers 16 residues. Germline assignment: CDR1 SGDLS and CDR2 YYNGEE. As DNA, the CDR3 is TGTGCCAGCAGCGCCCCGGTCGGGGTAAACACCGGGGAGCTGTTTTTT. It codes for CASSAPVGVNTGELFF. Variable domain in full (rest from reference TRBV9 and TRBJ2-2): DSGVTQTPKHLITATGQRVTLRCSPRSGDLSVYWYQQSLDQGLQFLIQYYNGEERAKGNILERFSAQQFPDLHSELNLSSLELGDSALYFCASSAPVGVNTGELFFGEGSRLTVL.

V and J are TRBV4-2 and TRBJ1-3; D is perhaps TRBD1 (6 bases). The CDR3 consists of 17 residues. The germline V gene has CDR1 LGHNA and CDR2 YNFKEQ. V lost 2 bases and J 0 bases, leaving 14 bases between the germline ends. The CDR3 sequence is CASSQQGQPSSGNTIYF. The CDR3 bases are TGTGCCAGCAGCCAACAGGGGCAGCCGAGCTCTGGAAACACCATATATTTT.

The chain couples TRBV11-1 to TRBJ2-5; D is unresolved. V was cut by 5 bases and J by 2 bases, with 12 bases left in between. Germline loops: CDR1 SGHAT, CDR2 FQDESV (reference sequence). The CDR3 consists of 14 residues. The CDR3 DNA follows: TGTGCCAGCAGCAAAAGACACCAACAAGAGACCCAGTACTTC. Its translation: CASSKRHQQETQYF.

V and J are TRBV5-1 and TRBJ2-1; 13 nucleotides align to TRBD2. The CDR3 spans 18 residues. V was pared by 2 bases and J by 6 bases, with 11 bases of the junction left unmatched. From germline, CDR1 is SGHRS and CDR2 YFSETQ. This CDR3 is CASSFGRLAGGGGNEQFF. In DNA, the CDR3 is TGCGCCAGCAGCTTCGGCCGACTAGCGGGAGGAGGAGGCAATGAGCAGTTCTTC.

The chain combines TRBV6-5 with TRBJ1-4; the D gene is possibly TRBD1 (6 bases). Between the trimmed V and J ends, which lost 6 bases and 8 bases, there was a span of 13 bases. The CDR3 length is 13 residues. Germline V gives CDR1 MNHEY, CDR2 SVGAGI. CDR3 amino acids: CASSRGGEEKLFF. As DNA, the CDR3 is TGTGCCAGCAGCAGAGGGGGGGAGGAAAAACTGTTTTTT.